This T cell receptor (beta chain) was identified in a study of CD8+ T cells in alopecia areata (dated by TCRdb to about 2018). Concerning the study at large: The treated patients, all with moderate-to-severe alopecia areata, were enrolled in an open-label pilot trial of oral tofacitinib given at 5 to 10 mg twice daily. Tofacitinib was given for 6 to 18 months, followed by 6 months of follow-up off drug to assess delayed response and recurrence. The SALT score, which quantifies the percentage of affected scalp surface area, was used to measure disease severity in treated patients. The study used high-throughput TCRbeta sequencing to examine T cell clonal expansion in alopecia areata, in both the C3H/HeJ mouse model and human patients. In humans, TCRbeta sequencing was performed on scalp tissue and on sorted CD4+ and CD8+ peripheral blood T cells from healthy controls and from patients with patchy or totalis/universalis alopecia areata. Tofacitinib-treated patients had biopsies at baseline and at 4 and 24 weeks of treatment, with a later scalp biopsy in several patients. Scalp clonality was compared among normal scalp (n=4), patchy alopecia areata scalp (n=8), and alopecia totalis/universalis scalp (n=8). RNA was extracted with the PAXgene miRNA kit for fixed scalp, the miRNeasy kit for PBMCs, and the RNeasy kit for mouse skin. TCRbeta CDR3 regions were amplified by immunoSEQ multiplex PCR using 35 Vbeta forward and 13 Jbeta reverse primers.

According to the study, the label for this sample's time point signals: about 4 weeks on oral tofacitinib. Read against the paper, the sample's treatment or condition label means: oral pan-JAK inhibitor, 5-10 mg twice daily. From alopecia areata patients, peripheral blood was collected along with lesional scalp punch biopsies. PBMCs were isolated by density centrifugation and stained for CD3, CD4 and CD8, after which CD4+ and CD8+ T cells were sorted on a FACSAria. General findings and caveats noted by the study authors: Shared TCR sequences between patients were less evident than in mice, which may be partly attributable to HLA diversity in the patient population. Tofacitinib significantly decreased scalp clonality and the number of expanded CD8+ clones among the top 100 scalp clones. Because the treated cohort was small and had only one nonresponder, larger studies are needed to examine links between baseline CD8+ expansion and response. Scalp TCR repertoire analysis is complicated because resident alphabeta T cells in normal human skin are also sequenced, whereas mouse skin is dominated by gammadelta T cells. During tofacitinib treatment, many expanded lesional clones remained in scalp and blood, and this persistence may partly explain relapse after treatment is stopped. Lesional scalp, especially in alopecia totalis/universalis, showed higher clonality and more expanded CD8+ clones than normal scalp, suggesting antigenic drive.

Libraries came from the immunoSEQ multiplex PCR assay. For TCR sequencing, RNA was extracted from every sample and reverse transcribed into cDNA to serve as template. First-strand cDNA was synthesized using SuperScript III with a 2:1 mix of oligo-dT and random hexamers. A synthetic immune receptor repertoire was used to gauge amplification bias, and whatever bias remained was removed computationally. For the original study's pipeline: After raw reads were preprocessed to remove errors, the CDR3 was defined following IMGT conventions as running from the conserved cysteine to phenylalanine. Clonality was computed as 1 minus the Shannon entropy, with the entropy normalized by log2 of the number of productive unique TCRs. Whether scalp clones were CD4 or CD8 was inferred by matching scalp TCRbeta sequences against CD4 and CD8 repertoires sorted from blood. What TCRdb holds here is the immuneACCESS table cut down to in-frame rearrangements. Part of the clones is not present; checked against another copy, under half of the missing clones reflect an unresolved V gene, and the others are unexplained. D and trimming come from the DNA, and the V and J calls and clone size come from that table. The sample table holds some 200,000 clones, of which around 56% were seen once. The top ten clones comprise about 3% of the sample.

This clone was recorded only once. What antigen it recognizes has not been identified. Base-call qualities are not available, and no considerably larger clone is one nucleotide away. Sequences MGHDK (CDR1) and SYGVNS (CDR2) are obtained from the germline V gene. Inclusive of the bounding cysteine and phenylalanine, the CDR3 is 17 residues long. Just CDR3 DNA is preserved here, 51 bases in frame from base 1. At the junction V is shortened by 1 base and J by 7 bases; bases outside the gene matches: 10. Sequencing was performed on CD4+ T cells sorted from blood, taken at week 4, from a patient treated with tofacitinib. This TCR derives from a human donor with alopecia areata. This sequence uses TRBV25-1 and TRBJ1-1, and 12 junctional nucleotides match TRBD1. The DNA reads TGTGCCAGCAGTGAATTCCCCGGGACAGGGGGCTCTGGTGAAGCTTTCTTT. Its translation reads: CASSEFPGTGGSGEAFF.